Listed below are T cell receptor beta chains from one sample, sequenced in a study of T cells in Graves' hyperthyroidism and ophthalmopathy. TCRdb processed the multiplex PCR reads anew with MiXCR; each CDR3 protein has one entry. The sample includes about 350,000 distinct CDR3 sequences, around 15% of them seen just once. Input material: blood. The receptor set was obtained from an older woman with Graves' ophthalmopathy. CDR3s include the opening cysteine and the closing phenylalanine or tryptophan. A D gene is named only where the DNA matches it firmly. Clone size is given for some rows only: seen once, a few or many times, or a class if the clone is expanded.

len	j_gene	abundance	v_gene	d_gene	CDR3nt	CDR3aa
15	TRBJ2-1	many	TRBV12-3/TRBV12-4	TRBD2	TGTGCCAGCAGCCCCGTTCGCGGGGGGTTCAATGAGCAGTTCTTC	CASSPVRGGFNEQFF
15	TRBJ2-3	many	TRBV5-1	.	TGCGCCAGCGACCTGGGGGCGGGGATCACAGATACGCAGTATTTT	CASDLGAGITDTQYF
15	TRBJ1-2	many	TRBV28	.	TGTGCCAGCCAGTCAACCCTCCCCGGTGACTATGGCTACACCTTC	CASQSTLPGDYGYTF
17	TRBJ2-7	.	TRBV4-2	TRBD2	TGTGCCAGCAGCTCAGGACTAGCGGGCCCCGGGTTTTACGAGCAGTACTTC	CASSSGLAGPGFYEQYF
14	TRBJ2-3	many	TRBV6-2/TRBV6-3	.	TGTGCCAGCAGAGCCGGGACGCCCCCGGATACGCAGTATTTT	CASRAGTPPDTQYF
17	TRBJ2-1	few	TRBV19	TRBD2	TGTGCCAGTAGTAGGCTAGCGGGAGTAATCTCCTACAATGAGCAGTTCTTC	CASSRLAGVISYNEQFF
16	TRBJ2-3	many	TRBV28	TRBD1	TGTGCCAGCAGTTTGACAGGGTCCCCTTTAACAGATACGCAGTATTTT	CASSLTGSPLTDTQYF
16	TRBJ2-7	.	TRBV4-1	.	TGCGCCAGCAGCCAAGAATGGCGGGTGGACTCCTACGAGCAGTACTTC	CASSQEWRVDSYEQYF
17	TRBJ1-5	few	TRBV20-1	TRBD1	TGCAGTGCTAGTAACCGGGACAGGGGGCAGAGCAATCAGCCCCAGCATTTT	CSASNRDRGQSNQPQHF
13	TRBJ2-1	.	TRBV20-1	TRBD1	TGCAGTGCCCACAACAGGGGGCACAATGAGCAGTTCTTC	CSAHNRGHNEQFF
14	TRBJ2-5	.	TRBV4-1	.	TGCGCCAGCAGCCAAGGAGAGCTCCGGGAGACCCAGTACTTC	CASSQGELRETQYF
14	TRBJ2-5	many	TRBV24-1	TRBD1	TGTGCCACCAGTGACCCGGGACAGGGAGAGACCCAGTACTTC	CATSDPGQGETQYF
15	TRBJ2-5	.	TRBV10-3	TRBD2	TGTGCCATCAGTGATTCGCGGGGGGGAGGAGAGACCCAGTACTTC	CAISDSRGGGETQYF
16	TRBJ2-2	.	TRBV11-2	.	TGTGCCAGCAGCTCAACGGCGGGTCCGAACACCGGGGAGCTGTTTTTT	CASSSTAGPNTGELFF
15	TRBJ2-1	many	TRBV28	TRBD2	TGTGCCAGCAGTTTGGGGAGTAGCGGGATCGGGGAGCAGTTCTTC	CASSLGSSGIGEQFF
13	TRBJ1-2	.	TRBV16	.	TGTGCCAGCAGCCAGGCCCGTCTTTTTGGCTACACCTTC	CASSQARLFGYTF
16	TRBJ2-5	few	TRBV15	.	TGTGCCACCAGCAGAGGGGGTGGTGGGACCGGAGAGACCCAGTACTTC	CATSRGGGGTGETQYF
19	TRBJ2-2	many	TRBV20-1	TRBD2	TGCAGTGCGATGGACAGGGGGAGGACTAGCGGGAGGGCCTCCGGGGAGCTGTTTTTT	CSAMDRGRTSGRASGELFF
13	TRBJ2-7	many	TRBV12-3/TRBV12-4	.	TGTGCCAGCCAGCGATCGACTAGTTACGAGCAGTACTTC	CASQRSTSYEQYF
13	TRBJ2-6	.	TRBV3-1	.	TGTGCCAGCAGCCAACTTGGGGCCAACGTCCTGACTTTC	CASSQLGANVLTF
13	TRBJ2-1	many	TRBV2	.	TGTGCCAGCAAGTGGAGAACAGACAATGAGCAGTTCTTC	CASKWRTDNEQFF
14	TRBJ1-4	.	TRBV28	.	TGTGCCAGCAGTTTAGCAGGGGATATTGAAAAACTGTTTTTT	CASSLAGDIEKLFF
12	TRBJ1-1	many	TRBV27	.	TGTGCCAGCAGTCCACAGGGCTCTGAAGCTTTCTTT	CASSPQGSEAFF
15	TRBJ2-5	many	TRBV12-3/TRBV12-4	TRBD2	TGTGCCAGCAGTTTAGGGAGCGGGGGAGTAGAGACCCAGTACTTC	CASSLGSGGVETQYF
14	TRBJ2-7	many	TRBV12-3/TRBV12-4	TRBD1	TGTGCCAGCAGTCCTCGCAGGGGGACCTACGAGCAGTACTTC	CASSPRRGTYEQYF
15	TRBJ2-1	few	TRBV6-1	.	TGTGCCAGCAGTGCAAGAGACTACCGGCGGGTTGAGCAGTTCTTC	CASSARDYRRVEQFF
14	TRBJ1-5	few	TRBV20-1	.	TGCAGTGCCAGTCCCCCCTTTAGCAATCAGCCCCAGCATTTT	CSASPPFSNQPQHF
15	TRBJ1-3	.	TRBV11-2	.	TGTGCCAGCAGCTTAGGGGGCTACTCTGGAAACACCATATATTTT	CASSLGGYSGNTIYF
16	TRBJ2-5	many	TRBV12-3/TRBV12-4	TRBD1	TGTGCCAGCAGTGACTGGACAGGGGAAGTCCAAGAGACCCAGTACTTC	CASSDWTGEVQETQYF
16	TRBJ2-7	many	TRBV28	TRBD2	TGTGCCAGCAGTTCCCACCTAAGCGGGGGACCCTACGAGCAGTACTTC	CASSSHLSGGPYEQYF
13	TRBJ2-1	many	TRBV6-1	.	TGTGCCAGCAGAGCTAGCGAGCCCTATGAGCAGTTCTTC	CASRASEPYEQFF
17	TRBJ2-6	many	TRBV4-1	.	TGCGCCAGCAGCCAAGAAGGACACTTCTCTGGGGCCAACGTCCTGACTTTC	CASSQEGHFSGANVLTF
17	TRBJ2-5	.	TRBV5-1	TRBD2	TGCGCCAGCAGCTTGGCAGTAGCGGGATTTAGGCAAGAGACCCAGTACTTC	CASSLAVAGFRQETQYF
13	TRBJ2-5	many	TRBV20-1	.	TGCAGTGCTAGCAACAGTCGGCTGGAGACCCAGTACTTC	CSASNSRLETQYF
15	TRBJ2-3	.	TRBV4-1	TRBD1	TGCGCCAGCAGCCACCGGGGACAGGCAAGAGATACGCAGTATTTT	CASSHRGQARDTQYF
13	TRBJ2-3	many	TRBV7-2	.	TGTGCCAGCAGCTCGACTAGGTCAGATACGCAGTATTTT	CASSSTRSDTQYF
15	TRBJ2-7	.	TRBV20-1	.	TGCAGTGCTAGAGATGACAGGCCTGGCGGCTACGAGCAGTACTTC	CSARDDRPGGYEQYF
16	TRBJ2-3	few	TRBV5-1	TRBD2	TGCGCCAGCCAGGGCGGAGGCGGGAGGGCCTCAGATACGCAGTATTTT	CASQGGGGRASDTQYF
14	TRBJ2-1	many	TRBV2	.	TGTGCCAGCAGTGTCCTGGGCTCCCACAATGAGCAGTTCTTC	CASSVLGSHNEQFF
15	TRBJ1-5	many	TRBV12-3/TRBV12-4	.	TGTGCCAGCAGTTTTTCGCAGGGTGACAATCAGCCCCAGCATTTT	CASSFSQGDNQPQHF
13	TRBJ2-5	many	TRBV2	.	TGTGCCAGCAGTGACAGTGTCCTGAAGACCCAGTACTTC	CASSDSVLKTQYF
14	TRBJ1-5	many	TRBV4-1	.	TGCGCCAGCAGCCAAGAGCGTGGGAATCAGCCCCAGCATTTT	CASSQERGNQPQHF
14	TRBJ1-6	.	TRBV19	.	TGTGCCAGTAGTGAGGGGGATTTGGTTTCACCCCTCCACTTT	CASSEGDLVSPLHF
19	TRBJ2-7	.	TRBV30	TRBD2	TGTGCCTGGACCCAAGTGGCGGGACTAGGGTTTTCTTTGGGATTCGGGCAGTACTTC	CAWTQVAGLGFSLGFGQYF
12	TRBJ2-7	many	TRBV7-9	.	TGTGCCAGCAGAAGACAGAACTACGAGCAGTACTTC	CASRRQNYEQYF
16	TRBJ1-3	few	TRBV2	.	TGTGCCAGCAGTGAAAGGAGTTTGGTCTCTGGAAACACCATATATTTT	CASSERSLVSGNTIYF
14	TRBJ1-4	many	TRBV7-2	.	TGTGCCAGCAGCTCCCAGGGTGGGTTTGGAAAACTGTTTTTT	CASSSQGGFGKLFF
15	TRBJ2-1	many	TRBV28	.	TGTGCCAGCAGCCCCCAGTGGAGCTCCTACAATGAGCAGTTCTTC	CASSPQWSSYNEQFF
17	TRBJ2-7	many	TRBV20-1	TRBD2	TGCAGTGCTAGAGGGATCGGGGAGCGGGAGGGCTTCGGCGAGCAGTACTTC	CSARGIGEREGFGEQYF
14	TRBJ2-2	many	TRBV6-1	.	TGTGCCAGCAGTTACAGGAGGAACACCGGGGAGCTGTTTTTT	CASSYRRNTGELFF
16	TRBJ1-1	many	TRBV27	TRBD1	TGTGCCAGCAGTAAACGGACAGGGCTGATGAACACTGAAGCTTTCTTT	CASSKRTGLMNTEAFF
14	TRBJ1-5	.	TRBV6-1	.	TGTGCCACCGAGGCAGGATTTTGGAATCAGCCCCAGCATTTT	CATEAGFWNQPQHF
14	TRBJ1-5	.	TRBV4-1	.	TGCGCCAGCAGCCAAGATATGGGTGATCAGCCCCAGCATTTT	CASSQDMGDQPQHF